This T cell receptor (beta chain) was retrieved from a study of identical twins. TCRdb reanalysed the 5' RACE reads using MiXCR and keeps one entry per CDR3 protein. The sample records some 710,000 distinct CDR3 sequences, 5.5% to 6.5% being singletons. CDR3 size: 12 residues. Trimming left V 5 bases short and J 4 bases short, with 9 bases between. CDR1 is DFQATT and CDR2 is SNEGSKA in the germline V gene (reference sequence). With regard to this clonotype: Its antigen is still unknown.

Notes on the study in general: Modelling underestimated the level of out-of-frame TCR alpha sharing observed in monozygotic twins.

V is TRBV20-1 and J is TRBJ2-1, with D possibly TRBD2 on 5 matching bases. The specimen was naive T cells sorted from blood. The receptor's source is a man aged 18 to 35 in good health. CDR3: CSAPRGYNEQFF. DNA of the CDR3: TGCAGTGCTCCCCGGGGTTACAATGAGCAGTTCTTC.